This T cell receptor (beta chain) was recorded in a study of T cells in localized non-small cell lung cancer. Generated by immunoSEQ multiplex PCR, the TCRdb table keeps only in-frame clones and is missing some. Of 48,000 or so clones listed, roughly 89% are singletons. Details on this clone: The antigen remains unidentified.

In germline, CDR1 is GTSNPN, CDR2 SVGIG (reference sequence). V trimming: 4 bases; J trimming: 8 bases; junction bases outside the gene matches: 9. The CDR3 is 15 amino acids. Study outcomes and limitations: Of the top 100 tumor clones, median around 50 were in adjacent lung, approximately 28 among its top 100. Longer overall survival was associated with a higher density of T cells in the blood. Uninvolved adjacent lung had the highest recorded T cell clonality, with tumor below it.

The chain combines TRBV30 with TRBJ2-3, with 13 bases aligning to TRBD2. The sequence was collected from a male donor at least 60 years old with stage III squamous cell lung carcinoma. The starting material was peripheral blood, obtained before any cancer treatment. This CDR3 reads CAWKTSGGPEGTQYF. CDR3 in DNA: TGTGCCTGGAAGACTAGCGGGGGGCCGGAGGGTACGCAGTATTTT.